This passage covers 20 T cell receptor beta chains from one sample sequenced in a study of blood T cell repertoires in COVID-19. Clones were read by immunoSEQ multiplex PCR, and TCRdb kept only the in-frame ones, dropping some. Among nearly 50,000 clones listed, 70% to 90% were seen once. The sequencing sample was made of peripheral blood. These receptors originate from a woman of 80 years or more with COVID-19, enrolled during active disease.

The V call is TRBV15, the J call TRBJ1-5; tentative D call: TRBD1 (5 bases). Germline V gene lookup returns CDR1 LNHNV and CDR2 YYDKDF (reference sequence). The CDR3 runs to 16 residues. V lost 3 bases and J 0 bases, leaving 12 bases between the germline ends. CDR3 nucleotide sequence: TGTGCCACCAGCAGTGACAGCTTACATAGCAATCAGCCCCAGCATTTT. The encoded protein is CATSSDSLHSNQPQHF.

The V gene is TRBV5-1, the J gene TRBJ2-3, with 12 positions matching TRBD1. This CDR3 is 14 amino acids long. CDR1 and CDR2 (germline): SGHRS, YFSETQ. The V and J ends lost 4 bases and 9 bases, in that order; junction bases with no gene match: 6. CDR3 amino acids: CASSRGTGGETQYF. CDR3 nucleotide sequence: TGCGCCAGCAGCCGGGGGACAGGGGGCGAGACGCAGTATTTT.

This chain uses TRBV6-5 with TRBJ2-3, with 10 nucleotides matching TRBD2. The V and J ends lost 8 bases and 3 bases, in that order; junction bases with no gene match: 8. CDR3 length: 15 residues. Germline V CDR1 and CDR2: MNHEY, SVGAGI. CDR3: CASGSGGAGTDTQYF. The CDR3 DNA sequence: TGTGCCAGCGGAAGCGGGGGGGCGGGGACAGATACGCAGTATTTT.

V gene TRBV28 combines with J gene TRBJ2-5, with D possibly matching TRBD2 (5 bases). The CDR3 sequence is 12 residues long. The V gene's germline CDR1 is MDHEN and CDR2 SYDVKM. V shed 7 bases and J shed 3 bases, with 9 bases lying between them. The CDR3 nucleotides are TGTGCCAGCAAGGTGCGGGAAGAGACCCAGTACTTC. Amino acids: CASKVREETQYF.

The chain joins TRBV7-2 to TRBJ2-1; TRBD2 matches 8 bases. Germline V CDR1 and CDR2: SGHTA, FQGNSA. Losses at the gene ends were 3 bases for V and 5 bases for J; bases not matched to a gene: 3. This CDR3 comprises 14 residues. The CDR3 nucleotides read TGTGCCAGCAGCTTCCGGGAGGGCCACAATGAGCAGTTCTTC. It is translated as CASSFREGHNEQFF.

This clone was found a few times. V gene TRBV19 combines with J gene TRBJ2-7; D gene uncertain. Per germline, CDR1 LNHDA and CDR2 SQIVND (reference sequence). The CDR3 has 14 residues. V was shortened by 7 bases and J by 2 bases, with 15 bases between the two germline ends. This chain's CDR3 is CASTPRQRPYEQYF. The CDR3 nucleotides read TGTGCCAGTACCCCAAGGCAGAGGCCCTACGAGCAGTACTTC.

This chain joins TRBV12-3 or TRBV12-4 and TRBJ1-2; 7 positions agree with TRBD1. The V segment lost 4 bases and the J segment 4 bases; nucleotides outside the gene matches: 3. CDR3 length: 13 residues. The CDR3 reads CASSSGQAYGYTF. CDR3 bases: TGTGCCAGCAGTTCCGGACAGGCCTATGGCTACACCTTC.

Details on this clone: This CDR3 is also generated by other DNA sequences in the sample. The chain has TRBV19 and TRBJ1-3; D remains ambiguous. CDR1 is LNHDA, CDR2 SQIVND, per germline (reference sequence). Trimming removed 3 bases from V and 0 bases from J, with 6 bases in between. The CDR3 consists of 14 residues. DNA of the CDR3: TGTGCCAGTAGTATTCCAGGCTCTGGAAACACCATATATTTT. Residues: CASSIPGSGNTIYF.

This chain uses TRBV5-4 with TRBJ2-1, with 8 bases lining up with TRBD2. This CDR3 region has 16 residues. Germline CDR1 is SGHNT and CDR2 is YYREEE (reference sequence). After removal of 4 bases from V and 3 bases from J, the junction contained 9 bases not matched to a gene. CDR3: CASSHAGTSFYNEQFF. The CDR3 DNA reads as TGTGCCAGCAGCCACGCCGGGACTAGTTTCTACAATGAGCAGTTCTTC. The full variable domain, with the rest looked up from reference TRBV5-4 and TRBJ2-1, is ETGVTQSPTHLIKTRGQQVTLRCSSQSGHNTVSWYQQALGQGPQFIFQYYREEENGRGNFPPRFSGLQFPNYSSELNVNALELDDSALYLCASSHAGTSFYNEQFFGPGTRLTVL.

The chain is built from TRBV28 and TRBJ2-1; TRBD2 agrees at 8 bases. The CDR3 runs 15 residues. The V and J ends lost 3 bases and 6 bases, in that order; junction bases with no gene match: 7. CDR1 is MDHEN, CDR2 SYDVKM, per germline. This CDR3 is CASSFASGSINEQFF. CDR3 bases: TGTGCCAGCAGTTTCGCGAGCGGGAGTATCAATGAGCAGTTCTTC. The whole variable domain, filled in from reference TRBV28 and TRBJ2-1, reads DVKVTQSSRYLVKRTGEKVFLECVQDMDHENMFWYRQDPGLGLRLIYFSYDVKMKEKGDIPEGYSVSREKKERFSLILESASTNQTSMYLCASSFASGSINEQFFGPGTRLTVL.

This clone showed up just once. This chain links TRBV27 with TRBJ2-7; 9 bases agree with TRBD1. V lost 4 bases and J lost 3; bases outside the gene matches: 4. The CDR3 runs 14 residues. The V gene's germline CDR1 is MNHEY and CDR2 SMNVEV (reference sequence). The DNA for the CDR3 is TGTGCCAGCAGTTCACAGGGGGCTTTCTACGAGCAGTACTTC. Its translation is CASSSQGAFYEQYF.

This chain uses TRBV7-8 with TRBJ1-2; 9 bases fit TRBD1. The CDR3 length is 15 residues. The ends lost 6 bases at V and 8 bases at J; junction bases unmatched: 13. Germline V CDR1 and CDR2: SGHVS, FQNEAQ. The CDR3 coding sequence is TGTGCCAGCAGACGTCCCGGGACAGGGTTTGGAGGCTACACCTTC. This translates into CASRRPGTGFGGYTF.

The gene calls are TRBV30 and TRBJ1-2, with 12 bases matching TRBD1. This CDR3 is built from 15 residues. Germline CDR1 and CDR2: GTSNPN and SVGIG (reference sequence). The CDR3 spells CTSSRGQGARGGYTF. CDR3 in DNA: TGTACAAGTTCGCGGGGACAGGGGGCAAGGGGAGGCTACACCTTC. The variable domain in full, completed from reference TRBV30 and TRBJ1-2, reads SQTIHQWPATLVQPVGSPLSLECTVEGTSNPNLYWYRQAAGRGLQLLFYSVGIGQISSEVPQNLSASRPQDRQFILSSKKLLLSDSGFYLCTSSRGQGARGGYTFGSGTRLTVV.

This chain joins TRBV6-1 and TRBJ1-1, with D hard to call. With 3 bases removed from V and 3 bases from J, the gap between germline ends came to 11 bases. CDR1 and CDR2 (germline): MNHNS, SASEGT. The CDR3 has 14 amino acids. CDR3 nucleotide sequence: TGTGCCAGCAGTGACCCCCGCGGGGACACTGAAGCTTTCTTT. Translated: CASSDPRGDTEAFF.

V is TRBV6-1 and J is TRBJ2-5; D is undetermined. With 3 bases removed from V and 5 bases from J, the gap between germline ends came to 16 bases. CDR1 and CDR2 (germline): MNHNS, SASEGT. This CDR3 has 15 residues. As DNA, the CDR3 is TGTGCCAGCAGTGATCCTCGGTGGTCCTGGGAGACCCAGTACTTC. This encodes CASSDPRWSWETQYF.

The chain couples TRBV7-9 to TRBJ2-7; the D gene is possibly TRBD1 (6 bases). Germline CDR1 SEHNR, CDR2 FQNEAQ (reference sequence). V dropped 3 bases and J dropped 3 bases, with 12 bases sitting between them. The CDR3 sequence is 14 residues long. This CDR3 is CASSFRGAHYEQYF. In nucleotides, the CDR3 is TGTGCCAGCAGCTTCAGGGGCGCCCACTACGAGCAGTACTTC.

The chain carries TRBV27 and TRBJ2-2, with TRBD2 identical over 13 bases. Germline V gene data show CDR1 as MNHEY and CDR2 as SMNVEV (reference sequence). V lost 2 bases, J lost 7 bases, and 4 bases stayed unmatched. The CDR3 sequence is 16 residues long. CDR3 region: CASSLILAGGLGELFF. The CDR3 coding sequence is TGTGCCAGCAGTTTAATACTAGCGGGAGGGCTCGGGGAGCTGTTTTTT.

V and J are TRBV5-5 and TRBJ1-1; possible D gene TRBD1, 6 bases. This CDR3 comprises 18 residues. Germline V gene data show CDR1 as SGHKS and CDR2 as YYEKEE (reference sequence). With 3 bases removed from V and 1 base from J, the gap between germline ends came to 22 bases. This chain's CDR3 is CASSWDTYYPKSNTEAFF. The CDR3 region has the DNA TGTGCCAGCAGCTGGGACACCTACTACCCTAAATCGAACACTGAAGCTTTCTTT.

V is TRBV5-1 and J is TRBJ1-1, with TRBD1 matching over 8 bases. The CDR3 loop spans 14 amino acids. Germline lookup yields CDR1 SGHRS and CDR2 YFSETQ. Unmatched junction bases numbered 1, after V lost 0 bases and J lost 3 bases. CDR3 region: CASSLDRGDTEAFF. For the CDR3, the DNA is TGCGCCAGCAGCTTGGACAGGGGGGACACTGAAGCTTTCTTT. The full variable domain, rest sourced from reference TRBV5-1 and TRBJ1-1, is KAGVTQTPRYLIKTRGQQVTLSCSPISGHRSVSWYQQTPGQGLQFLFEYFSETQRNKGNFPGRFSGRQFSNSRSEMNVSTLELGDSALYLCASSLDRGDTEAFFGQGTRLTVV.

This sequence joins TRBV5-6 and TRBJ1-6, with unresolved D. The CDR3 runs 13 residues. Trimming took 3 bases from V and 10 from J, leaving 11 bases between them. Germline V gives CDR1 SGHDT, CDR2 YYEEEE. The CDR3 region is CASSSMRRSPLHF. The CDR3 bases are TGTGCCAGCAGCTCAATGAGGAGATCACCCCTCCACTTT.